This TCR beta chain was captured by sequencing in a study of cytomegalovirus exposure and HLA in healthy donors. Study results and caveats: For presence/absence analyses, sequencing depth was assumed to be roughly uniform across donors.

Vbeta (60) and Jbeta (13) primers were used in the PCR. Libraries were prepared by immunoSEQ multiplex PCR; TCRdb keeps only in-frame clonotypes and omits some of them. The sample lists fewer than 110,000 clones, over 65% seen once, with 14% in the top ten. About this clone: Its specificity is not known.

V lost 3 bases to trimming and J lost 7 bases; unmatched junction nucleotides: 4. CDR3 length: 13 amino acids. CDR1 and CDR2 from the germline V gene are KGHSH and LQKENI. This cohort consisted of healthy bone marrow donors. This TCR was recovered from a woman in her 40s in good health and CMV-seropositive. Sequenced material: PBMCs. The chain couples TRBV18 to TRBJ1-2; TRBD1 matches 8 bases. CDR3 DNA: TGTGCCAGCTCACCCCAGGGGGCTGGTGGCTACACCTTC. Its protein is CASSPQGAGGYTF.